This passage covers 9 T cell receptor beta chains from one sample sequenced in a study of T cells after posttransplantation cyclophosphamide. Cells defined as naive were viable CD3+CD4+ or CD3+CD8+ and CCR7+CD45RA+CD45RO-CD95-CD27+CD28+. Sequencing used immunoSEQ multiplex PCR; TCRdb keeps in-frame clones, though not all of them. This sample carries about 22,000 clones, about 97% of them seen once, and the ten largest clones take roughly 0.13%. Material: naive CD4+ T cells sorted from PBMCs. These receptors originate from a man in his fifties or sixties in good health, CMV-negative, and a related stem cell transplant donor.

V usage is TRBV6-6 and J usage is TRBJ2-7; TRBD1 aligns across 9 bases. Losses at the gene ends were 6 bases for V and 6 bases for J; bases not matched to a gene: 9. This CDR3 spans 14 amino acids. Germline-derived CDR1 and CDR2 are MNHNY and SVGAGI (reference sequence). CDR3 DNA sequence: TGTGCCAGCAGCTCTACAGGGGGCTGGGGCGAGCAGTACTTC. Its translation: CASSSTGGWGEQYF.

The genes are TRBV5-1 and TRBJ1-2, with D tentatively TRBD1 (6 bases). The CDR3 is 14 residues long. The germline CDR1 and CDR2 sequences are SGHRS and YFSETQ. V gave up 3 bases and J gave up 6 bases, with 15 bases separating them. CDR3 bases: TGCGCCAGCAGCTACCCCGGACAGTCTAATGGCTACACCTTC. Translation: CASSYPGQSNGYTF.

The gene calls are TRBV15 and TRBJ2-1; 8 nucleotides agree with TRBD1. V trimming: 6 bases; J trimming: 8 bases; junction bases outside the gene matches: 9. The CDR3 length is 14 residues. Germline CDR1 and CDR2: LNHNV and YYDKDF (reference sequence). CDR3 loop: CATRVADRVHEQFF. CDR3 in DNA: TGTGCCACCAGAGTGGCGGACAGGGTCCATGAGCAGTTCTTC.

This chain connects TRBV7-2 to TRBJ1-1; D might be TRBD1 (6 bases). From germline, CDR1 is SGHTA and CDR2 FQGNSA. CDR3 size: 16 residues. V was pared by 1 base and J by 0 bases, with 12 bases between. CDR3 bases: TGTGCCAGCAGCTTAGGCCAGGGGTTGATGAACACTGAAGCTTTCTTT. Protein sequence: CASSLGQGLMNTEAFF.

This rearrangement joins TRBV28 to TRBJ1-1, with no clear D. The germline gives CDR1 MDHEN, CDR2 SYDVKM. The CDR3 is 11 amino acids. V lost 10 bases and J 10 bases, leaving 16 bases between the germline ends. CDR3 coding DNA: TGTGCCACCGCATCGGCGGGTGGAGCTTTCTTT. The encoded protein is CATASAGGAFF.

The CDR3 here is CASKDRAMNTEAFF. The CDR3 bases are TGTGCCAGCAAGGACAGGGCAATGAACACTGAAGCTTTCTTT. The chain is built from TRBV7-9 and TRBJ1-1; 8 bases are a match to TRBD1. CDR1 is SEHNR, CDR2 FQNEAQ, per germline (reference sequence). V lost 7 bases, J lost 0 bases, and 4 bases stayed unmatched. The CDR3 totals 14 residues.

The chain carries TRBV7-9 and TRBJ1-2, with TRBD1 as a possible D gene (5 bases). This CDR3 region has 15 residues. V lost 5 bases and J lost 3, with 16 bases in between. In germline, CDR1 is SEHNR, CDR2 FQNEAQ (reference sequence). The CDR3 is CASSPGGLMDYGYTF. The CDR3 DNA sequence: TGTGCCAGCAGCCCGGGGGGACTCATGGACTATGGCTACACCTTC.

The rearrangement uses TRBV6-1 and TRBJ2-7; perhaps TRBD2 as D (5 bases). Germline lookup yields CDR1 MNHNS and CDR2 SASEGT. The ends were cut back, 4 bases at V and 6 bases at J, with 19 bases in the middle. The CDR3 loop spans 15 amino acids. The CDR3 region is CASSGPGNWVGEQYF. CDR3 coding DNA: TGTGCCAGCAGTGGACCCGGGAATTGGGTGGGCGAGCAGTACTTC.

The V gene is TRBV7-2, the J gene TRBJ2-1, with 7 bases identical to TRBD2. The length of the CDR3 is 15 residues. CDR1 and CDR2 (germline): SGHTA, FQGNSA. Germline trimming cut 1 base from V and 6 bases from J; bases unmatched to any gene: 6. Here the CDR3 DNA reads TGTGCCAGCAGCTTAGACCCAGCGGGGAGCAATGAGCAGTTCTTC. Amino acids: CASSLDPAGSNEQFF.